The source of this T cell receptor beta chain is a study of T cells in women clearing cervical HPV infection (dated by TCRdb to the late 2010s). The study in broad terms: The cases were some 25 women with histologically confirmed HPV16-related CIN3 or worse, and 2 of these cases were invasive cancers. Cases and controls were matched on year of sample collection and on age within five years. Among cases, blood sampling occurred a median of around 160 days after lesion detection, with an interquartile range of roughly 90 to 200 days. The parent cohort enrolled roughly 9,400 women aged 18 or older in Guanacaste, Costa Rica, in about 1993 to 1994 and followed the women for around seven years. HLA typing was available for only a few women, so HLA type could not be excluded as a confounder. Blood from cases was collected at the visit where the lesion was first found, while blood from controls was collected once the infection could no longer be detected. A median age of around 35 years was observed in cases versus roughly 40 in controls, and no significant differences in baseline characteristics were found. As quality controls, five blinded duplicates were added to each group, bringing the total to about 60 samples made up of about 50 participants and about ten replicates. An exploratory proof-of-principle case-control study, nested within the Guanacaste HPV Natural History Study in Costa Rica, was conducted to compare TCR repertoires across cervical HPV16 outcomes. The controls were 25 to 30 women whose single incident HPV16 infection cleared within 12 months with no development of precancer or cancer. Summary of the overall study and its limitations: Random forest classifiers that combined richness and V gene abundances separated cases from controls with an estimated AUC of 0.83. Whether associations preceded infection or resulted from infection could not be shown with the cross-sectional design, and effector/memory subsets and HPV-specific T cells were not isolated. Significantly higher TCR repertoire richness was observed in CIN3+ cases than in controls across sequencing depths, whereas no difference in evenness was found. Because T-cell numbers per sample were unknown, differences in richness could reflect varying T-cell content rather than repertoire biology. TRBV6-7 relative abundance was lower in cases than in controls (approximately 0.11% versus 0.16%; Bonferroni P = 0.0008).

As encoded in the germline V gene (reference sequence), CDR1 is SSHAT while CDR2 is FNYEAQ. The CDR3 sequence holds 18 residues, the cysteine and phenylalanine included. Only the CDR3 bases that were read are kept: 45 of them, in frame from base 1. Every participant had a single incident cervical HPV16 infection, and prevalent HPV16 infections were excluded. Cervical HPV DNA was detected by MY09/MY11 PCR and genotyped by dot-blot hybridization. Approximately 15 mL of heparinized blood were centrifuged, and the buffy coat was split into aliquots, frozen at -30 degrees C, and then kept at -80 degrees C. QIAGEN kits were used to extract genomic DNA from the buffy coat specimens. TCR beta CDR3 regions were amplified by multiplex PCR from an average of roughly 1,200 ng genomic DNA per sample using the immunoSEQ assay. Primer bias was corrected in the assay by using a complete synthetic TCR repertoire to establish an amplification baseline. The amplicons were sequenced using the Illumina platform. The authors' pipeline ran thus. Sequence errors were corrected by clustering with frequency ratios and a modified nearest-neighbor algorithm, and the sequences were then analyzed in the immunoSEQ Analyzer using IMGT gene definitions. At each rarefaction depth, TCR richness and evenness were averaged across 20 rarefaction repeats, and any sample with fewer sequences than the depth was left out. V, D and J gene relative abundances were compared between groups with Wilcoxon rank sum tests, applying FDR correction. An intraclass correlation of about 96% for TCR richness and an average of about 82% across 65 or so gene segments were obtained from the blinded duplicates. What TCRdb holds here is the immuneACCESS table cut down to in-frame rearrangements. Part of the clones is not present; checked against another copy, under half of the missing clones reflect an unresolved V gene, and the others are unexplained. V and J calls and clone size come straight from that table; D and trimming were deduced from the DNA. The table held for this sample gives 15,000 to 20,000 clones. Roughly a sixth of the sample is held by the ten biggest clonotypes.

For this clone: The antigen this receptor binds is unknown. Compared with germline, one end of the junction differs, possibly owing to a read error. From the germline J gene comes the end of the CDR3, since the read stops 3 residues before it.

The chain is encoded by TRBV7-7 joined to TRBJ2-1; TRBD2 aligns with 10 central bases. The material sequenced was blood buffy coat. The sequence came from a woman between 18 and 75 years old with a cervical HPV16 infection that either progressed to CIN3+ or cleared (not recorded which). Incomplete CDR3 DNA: TGTGCTAGCAGCTTAGGGCCTAGCGGGGGCCTTTCCTACAATGAG. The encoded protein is CASSLGPSGGLSYNE. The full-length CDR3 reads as CASSLGPSGGLSYNEQFF.